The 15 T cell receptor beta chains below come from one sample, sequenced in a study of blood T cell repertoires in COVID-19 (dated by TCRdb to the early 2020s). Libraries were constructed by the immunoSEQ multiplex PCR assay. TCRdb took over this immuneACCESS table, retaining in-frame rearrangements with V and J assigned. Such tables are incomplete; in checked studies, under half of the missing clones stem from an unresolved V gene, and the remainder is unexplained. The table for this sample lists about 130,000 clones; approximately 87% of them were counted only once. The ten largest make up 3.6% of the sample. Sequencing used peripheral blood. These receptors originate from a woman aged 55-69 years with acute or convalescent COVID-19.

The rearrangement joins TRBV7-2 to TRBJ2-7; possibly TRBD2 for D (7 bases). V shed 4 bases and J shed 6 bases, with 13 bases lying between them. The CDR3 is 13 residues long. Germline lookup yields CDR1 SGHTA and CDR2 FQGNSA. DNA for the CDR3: TGTGCCAGCAGCTGGGGGGGCAGTGGCGAGCAGTACTTC. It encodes CASSWGGSGEQYF.

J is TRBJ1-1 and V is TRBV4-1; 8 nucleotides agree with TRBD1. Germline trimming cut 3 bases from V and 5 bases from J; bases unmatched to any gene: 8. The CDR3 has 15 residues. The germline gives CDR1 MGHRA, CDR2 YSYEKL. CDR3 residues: CASSQPGGAVTEAFF. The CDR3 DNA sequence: TGCGCCAGCAGCCAGCCAGGGGGCGCTGTTACTGAAGCTTTCTTT.

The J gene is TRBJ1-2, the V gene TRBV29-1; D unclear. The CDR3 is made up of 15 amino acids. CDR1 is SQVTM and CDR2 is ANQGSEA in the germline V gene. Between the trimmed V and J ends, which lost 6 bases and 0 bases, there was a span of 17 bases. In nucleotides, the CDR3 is TGCAGCGTACTCAACACGGGGAGTTCTAACTATGGCTACACCTTC. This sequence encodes CSVLNTGSSNYGYTF. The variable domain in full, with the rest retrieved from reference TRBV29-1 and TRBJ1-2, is SAVISQKPSRDICQRGTSLTIQCQVDSQVTMMFWYRQQPGQSLTLIATANQGSEATYESGFVIDKFPISRPNLTFSTLTVSNMSPEDSSIYLCSVLNTGSSNYGYTFGSGTRLTVV.

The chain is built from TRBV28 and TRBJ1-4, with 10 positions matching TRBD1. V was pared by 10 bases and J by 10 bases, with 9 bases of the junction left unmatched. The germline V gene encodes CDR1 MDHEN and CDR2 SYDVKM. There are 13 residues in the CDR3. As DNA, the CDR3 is TGTGCCATCGGGGACAGGGGAATGGCAAAACTGTTTTTT. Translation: CAIGDRGMAKLFF.

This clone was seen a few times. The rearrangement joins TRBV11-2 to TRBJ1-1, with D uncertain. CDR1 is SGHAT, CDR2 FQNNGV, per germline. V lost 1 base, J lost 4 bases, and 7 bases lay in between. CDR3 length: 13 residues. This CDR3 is CASSLVRGTEAFF. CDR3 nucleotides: TGTGCCAGCAGCTTAGTAAGAGGCACTGAAGCTTTCTTT.

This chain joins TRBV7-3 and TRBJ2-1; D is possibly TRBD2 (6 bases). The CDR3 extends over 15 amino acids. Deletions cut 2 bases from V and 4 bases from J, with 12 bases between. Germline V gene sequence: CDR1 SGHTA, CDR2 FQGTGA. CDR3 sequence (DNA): TGTGCCAGCAGCTTAGGGGTAGCGGTATACAATGAGCAGTTCTTC. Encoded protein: CASSLGVAVYNEQFF.

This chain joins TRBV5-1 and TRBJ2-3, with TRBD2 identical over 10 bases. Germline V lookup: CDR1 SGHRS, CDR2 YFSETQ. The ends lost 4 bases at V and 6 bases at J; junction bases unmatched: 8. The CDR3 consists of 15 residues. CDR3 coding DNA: TGCGCCAGCAGCCCACTAGCGGGAACGGGGGATACGCAGTATTTT. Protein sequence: CASSPLAGTGDTQYF.

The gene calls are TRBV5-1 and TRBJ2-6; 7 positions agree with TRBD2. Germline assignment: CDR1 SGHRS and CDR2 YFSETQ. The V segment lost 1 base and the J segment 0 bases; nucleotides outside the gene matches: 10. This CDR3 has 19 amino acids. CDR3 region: CASSLIGSGTSSGANVLTF. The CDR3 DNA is TGCGCCAGCAGCTTGATAGGAAGCGGGACCTCCTCTGGGGCCAACGTCCTGACTTTC.

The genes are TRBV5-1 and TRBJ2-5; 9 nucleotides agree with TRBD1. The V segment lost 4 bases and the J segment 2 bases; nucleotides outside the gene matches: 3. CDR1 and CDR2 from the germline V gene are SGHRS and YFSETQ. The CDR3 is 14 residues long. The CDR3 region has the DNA TGCGCCAGCAGCACGGGACAGGGTCAAGAGACCCAGTACTTC. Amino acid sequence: CASSTGQGQETQYF.

The CDR3 here is CASSLDRVNTEAFF. CDR3 DNA: TGTGCCAGCTCACTAGACAGGGTAAACACTGAAGCTTTCTTT. The chain combines TRBV18 with TRBJ1-1, with 7 bases that match TRBD1. Germline-derived CDR1 and CDR2 are KGHSH and LQKENI. The CDR3 is 14 residues long. With V trimmed by 4 bases and J by 2 bases, 4 bases remained unmatched.

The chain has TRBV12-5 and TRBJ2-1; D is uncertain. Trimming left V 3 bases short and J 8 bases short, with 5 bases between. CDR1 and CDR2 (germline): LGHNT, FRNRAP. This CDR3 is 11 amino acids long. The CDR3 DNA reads TGTGCTAGTGGTTTCGTTGATGAGCAGTTCTTC. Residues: CASGFVDEQFF.

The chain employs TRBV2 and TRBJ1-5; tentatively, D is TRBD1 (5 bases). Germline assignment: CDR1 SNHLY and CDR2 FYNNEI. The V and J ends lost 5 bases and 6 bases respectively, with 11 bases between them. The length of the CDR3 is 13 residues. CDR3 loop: CASSLDRSQPQHF. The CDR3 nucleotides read TGTGCCAGCAGTCTCGACAGAAGTCAGCCCCAGCATTTT.

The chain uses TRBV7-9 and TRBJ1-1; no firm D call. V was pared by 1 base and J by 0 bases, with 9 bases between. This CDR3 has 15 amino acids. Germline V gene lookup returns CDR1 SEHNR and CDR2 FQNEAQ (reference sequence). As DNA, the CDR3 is TGTGCCAGCAGCTTAGAACTGGTCATGAACACTGAAGCTTTCTTT. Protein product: CASSLELVMNTEAFF.

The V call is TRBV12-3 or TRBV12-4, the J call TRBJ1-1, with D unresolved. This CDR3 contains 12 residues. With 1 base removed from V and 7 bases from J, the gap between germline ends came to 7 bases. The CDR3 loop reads CASSLVAVEAFF. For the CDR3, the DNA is TGTGCCAGCAGTTTAGTTGCAGTTGAAGCTTTCTTT.

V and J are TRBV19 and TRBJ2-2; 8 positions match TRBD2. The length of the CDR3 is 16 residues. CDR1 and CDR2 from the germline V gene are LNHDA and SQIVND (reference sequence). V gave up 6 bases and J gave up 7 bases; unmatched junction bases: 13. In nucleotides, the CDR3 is TGTGCCAGTAGGGCACTAGCGGTTAGAGAGGTCGGGGAGCTGTTTTTT. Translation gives CASRALAVREVGELFF.